These T cell receptor beta chains were read from a single sample in a study of CD8 T cells in ankylosing spondylitis. One entry per CDR3 protein results from TCRdb running MiXCR on the 5' RACE reads. The table includes over 700,000 distinct CDR3 sequences, under 20% detected once. Sequencing input: blood, either unsorted or a sorted T cell fraction (not recorded which). Receptors were obtained from a male donor with ankylosing spondylitis. CDR3s include the opening cysteine and the closing phenylalanine or tryptophan. Fields, in order: V gene, clone size, D gene, J gene, CDR3 protein, CDR3 DNA. A D gene is named only where the DNA matches it firmly. Expanded clones get a size class; other rows say once, few or many, or leave the size out.

V gene: TRBV6-1; clone size: few; D gene: TRBD2; J gene: TRBJ2-1; CDR3 protein: CASRSASGAHYNEQFF; CDR3 DNA: TGTGCCAGCAGATCCGCTAGCGGGGCTCACTACAATGAGCAGTTCTTC
V gene: TRBV3-1; clone size: few; D gene: -; J gene: TRBJ1-4; CDR3 protein: CASSETGPTNEKLFF; CDR3 DNA: TGTGCCAGCAGCGAAACAGGGCCAACTAATGAAAAACTGTTTTTT
V gene: TRBV3-1; clone size: -; D gene: TRBD1; J gene: TRBJ1-1; CDR3 protein: CASSLRQGRIPEAFF; CDR3 DNA: TGTGCCAGCAGCCTCAGACAGGGAAGGATCCCTGAAGCTTTCTTT
V gene: TRBV9; clone size: -; D gene: -; J gene: TRBJ2-1; CDR3 protein: CASSTLAEPTNEQFF; CDR3 DNA: TGTGCCAGCAGCACTTTAGCGGAACCCACCAATGAGCAGTTCTTC
V gene: TRBV15; clone size: -; D gene: -; J gene: TRBJ1-2; CDR3 protein: CATSRGGQPYGYTF; CDR3 DNA: TGTGCCACCAGCAGAGGAGGGCAGCCCTATGGCTACACCTTC
V gene: TRBV7-3; clone size: -; D gene: -; J gene: TRBJ2-1; CDR3 protein: CASSSQGGNSNEQFF; CDR3 DNA: TGTGCCAGCAGCTCACAGGGAGGAAACTCCAATGAGCAGTTCTTC
V gene: TRBV20-1; clone size: -; D gene: TRBD2; J gene: TRBJ2-1; CDR3 protein: CSARMLAGFNEQFF; CDR3 DNA: TGCAGTGCTAGGATGCTAGCGGGGTTCAATGAGCAGTTCTTC
V gene: TRBV4-3; clone size: -; D gene: -; J gene: TRBJ2-5; CDR3 protein: CASSQGPGMETQYF; CDR3 DNA: TGCGCCAGCAGCCAAGGGCCGGGAATGGAGACCCAGTACTTC
V gene: TRBV7-9; clone size: -; D gene: -; J gene: TRBJ2-4; CDR3 protein: CASSPDRNIQYF; CDR3 DNA: TGTGCCAGCAGCCCAGACAGAAACATTCAGTACTTC
V gene: TRBV20-1; clone size: -; D gene: TRBD1; J gene: TRBJ1-5; CDR3 protein: CSALRGGTENQPQHF; CDR3 DNA: TGCAGTGCTTTACGTGGGGGGACAGAGAATCAGCCCCAGCATTTT
V gene: TRBV15; clone size: few; D gene: -; J gene: TRBJ2-7; CDR3 protein: CATSRDPGMGNEQYF; CDR3 DNA: TGTGCCACCAGCAGAGATCCAGGGATGGGCAACGAGCAGTACTTC
V gene: TRBV5-1; clone size: -; D gene: -; J gene: TRBJ2-3; CDR3 protein: CASSPGVGDTQYF; CDR3 DNA: TGCGCCAGCAGCCCGGGAGTGGGGGATACGCAGTATTTT
V gene: TRBV7-2; clone size: many; D gene: -; J gene: TRBJ2-7; CDR3 protein: CASSLDYHEQYF; CDR3 DNA: TGTGCCAGCAGCCTAGACTACCACGAGCAGTACTTC
V gene: TRBV7-9; clone size: -; D gene: -; J gene: TRBJ2-1; CDR3 protein: CASSPQGGEQFF; CDR3 DNA: TGTGCCAGCAGCCCACAGGGTGGTGAGCAGTTCTTC
V gene: TRBV6-2/TRBV6-3; clone size: -; D gene: TRBD1; J gene: TRBJ2-4; CDR3 protein: CASSYGTGQNIQYF; CDR3 DNA: TGTGCCAGCAGTTACGGGACAGGGCAAAACATTCAGTACTTC
V gene: TRBV9; clone size: few; D gene: TRBD2; J gene: TRBJ2-5; CDR3 protein: CASSGTAGGPQETQYF; CDR3 DNA: TGTGCCAGCAGCGGAACGGCGGGAGGGCCACAAGAGACCCAGTACTTC
V gene: TRBV15; clone size: few; D gene: TRBD1; J gene: TRBJ1-5; CDR3 protein: CATSSWPGQENQPQHF; CDR3 DNA: TGTGCCACCAGCAGTTGGCCGGGACAGGAAAATCAGCCCCAGCATTTT
V gene: TRBV20-1; clone size: -; D gene: -; J gene: TRBJ2-7; CDR3 protein: CSASRTAAFYEQYF; CDR3 DNA: TGCAGTGCGAGCAGGACAGCAGCTTTCTACGAGCAGTACTTC
V gene: TRBV6-2/TRBV6-3; clone size: few; D gene: TRBD1; J gene: TRBJ1-4; CDR3 protein: CATKRPTGTDEKLFF; CDR3 DNA: TGTGCCACCAAACGACCCACCGGGACAGATGAAAAACTGTTTTTT
V gene: TRBV10-3; clone size: -; D gene: TRBD1; J gene: TRBJ2-7; CDR3 protein: CAIMGTGGEGNEQYF; CDR3 DNA: TGTGCCATCATGGGGACAGGGGGCGAAGGGAACGAGCAGTACTTC
V gene: TRBV6-1; clone size: few; D gene: -; J gene: TRBJ1-5; CDR3 protein: CATTADSSNQPQHF; CDR3 DNA: TGTGCCACCACTGCCGACAGTAGCAATCAGCCCCAGCATTTT
V gene: TRBV7-9; clone size: -; D gene: -; J gene: TRBJ2-5; CDR3 protein: CASSPPDYLKETQYF; CDR3 DNA: TGTGCCAGCAGCCCTCCGGACTACCTAAAGGAGACCCAGTACTTC
V gene: TRBV30; clone size: -; D gene: -; J gene: TRBJ2-1; CDR3 protein: CAWSVFPDNEQFF; CDR3 DNA: TGTGCCTGGAGTGTTTTCCCTGACAATGAGCAGTTCTTC
V gene: TRBV28; clone size: few; D gene: -; J gene: TRBJ1-1; CDR3 protein: CASSPERPGPNTEAFF; CDR3 DNA: TGTGCCAGCAGTCCAGAGCGCCCGGGACCGAACACTGAAGCTTTCTTT
V gene: TRBV6-2/TRBV6-3; clone size: few; D gene: TRBD1; J gene: TRBJ2-7; CDR3 protein: CASSYGQGRMPYEQYF; CDR3 DNA: TGTGCCAGCAGTTATGGACAGGGAAGAATGCCCTACGAGCAGTACTTC
V gene: TRBV7-8; clone size: -; D gene: -; J gene: TRBJ1-1; CDR3 protein: CASSLYELSTEAFF; CDR3 DNA: TGTGCCAGCAGCTTGTACGAACTCTCCACTGAAGCTTTCTTT
V gene: TRBV29-1; clone size: few; D gene: TRBD1; J gene: TRBJ2-7; CDR3 protein: CSVEVRGDRGPYEQYF; CDR3 DNA: TGCAGCGTTGAAGTCCGGGGGGACAGGGGCCCCTACGAGCAGTACTTC
V gene: TRBV6-5; clone size: few; D gene: -; J gene: TRBJ2-1; CDR3 protein: CASSYSSPTLANEQFF; CDR3 DNA: TGTGCCAGCAGTTACTCGAGCCCCACACTAGCTAATGAGCAGTTCTTC
V gene: TRBV4-1; clone size: -; D gene: TRBD2; J gene: TRBJ2-1; CDR3 protein: CASSQRLADLTEQFF; CDR3 DNA: TGCGCCAGCAGCCAACGACTAGCGGACCTCACGGAGCAGTTCTTC
V gene: TRBV4-3; clone size: -; D gene: -; J gene: TRBJ1-2; CDR3 protein: CASSQDLSLAGGYTF; CDR3 DNA: TGCGCCAGCAGCCAAGACCTTTCCCTAGCAGGGGGCTACACCTTC
V gene: TRBV15; clone size: -; D gene: -; J gene: TRBJ2-7; CDR3 protein: CATSRDRDGTQRNYEQYF; CDR3 DNA: TGTGCCACCAGCAGAGATCGAGATGGGACTCAAAGGAACTACGAGCAGTACTTC
V gene: TRBV5-1; clone size: -; D gene: -; J gene: TRBJ2-5; CDR3 protein: CASSFPDFQETQYF; CDR3 DNA: TGCGCCAGCAGCTTTCCCGACTTCCAAGAGACCCAGTACTTC
V gene: TRBV6-5; clone size: few; D gene: -; J gene: TRBJ1-4; CDR3 protein: CASSSGQTNEKLFF; CDR3 DNA: TGTGCCAGCAGTTCGGGGCAAACTAATGAAAAACTGTTTTTT
V gene: TRBV12-3/TRBV12-4; clone size: few; D gene: -; J gene: TRBJ1-6; CDR3 protein: CASSLTDGTSGASPLHF; CDR3 DNA: TGTGCCAGCAGTTTGACGGACGGAACCTCTGGTGCTTCACCCCTCCACTTT
V gene: TRBV5-1; clone size: -; D gene: -; J gene: TRBJ2-1; CDR3 protein: CASSPGDNHNEQFF; CDR3 DNA: TGCGCCAGCAGCCCCGGGGACAACCACAATGAGCAGTTCTTC
V gene: TRBV20-1; clone size: -; D gene: -; J gene: TRBJ1-1; CDR3 protein: CSAPRRTNTEAFF; CDR3 DNA: TGCAGTGCTCCCCGCCGAACTAACACTGAAGCTTTCTTT
V gene: TRBV9; clone size: few; D gene: -; J gene: TRBJ2-7; CDR3 protein: CASSVGTGQSYEQYF; CDR3 DNA: TGTGCCAGCAGCGTCGGGACGGGGCAGTCCTACGAGCAGTACTTC
V gene: TRBV11-3; clone size: few; D gene: -; J gene: TRBJ2-4; CDR3 protein: CASSLERIQYF; CDR3 DNA: TGTGCCAGCAGCTTAGAGAGGATTCAGTACTTC
V gene: TRBV10-3; clone size: few; D gene: -; J gene: TRBJ1-6; CDR3 protein: CAIRRLSNSPLHF; CDR3 DNA: TGTGCCATTCGACGGTTAAGCAATTCACCCCTCCACTTT
V gene: TRBV12-3/TRBV12-4; clone size: -; D gene: -; J gene: TRBJ1-5; CDR3 protein: CASSLVAAQPQHF; CDR3 DNA: TGTGCCAGCAGTTTAGTGGCAGCTCAGCCCCAGCATTTT
V gene: TRBV12-3/TRBV12-4; clone size: -; D gene: TRBD1; J gene: TRBJ1-4; CDR3 protein: CASSHPGTGFEKLFF; CDR3 DNA: TGTGCCAGCAGCCACCCCGGGACAGGGTTTGAAAAACTGTTTTTT
V gene: TRBV7-2; clone size: many; D gene: -; J gene: TRBJ2-5; CDR3 protein: CASSLHGGQETQYF; CDR3 DNA: TGTGCCAGCAGCTTACATGGGGGGCAAGAGACCCAGTACTTC
V gene: TRBV6-5; clone size: -; D gene: -; J gene: TRBJ1-6; CDR3 protein: CASSYSRENSPLHF; CDR3 DNA: TGTGCCAGCAGTTACTCCAGGGAAAATTCACCCCTCCACTTT
V gene: TRBV12-3/TRBV12-4; clone size: -; D gene: -; J gene: TRBJ2-1; CDR3 protein: CASTQSGEQFF; CDR3 DNA: TGTGCCAGCACCCAATCCGGAGAGCAGTTCTTC
V gene: TRBV12-3/TRBV12-4; clone size: many; D gene: TRBD2; J gene: TRBJ2-2; CDR3 protein: CASSPREAGAGELFF; CDR3 DNA: TGTGCCAGCAGTCCGCGGGAGGCGGGCGCCGGGGAGCTGTTTTTT
V gene: TRBV7-6; clone size: few; D gene: -; J gene: TRBJ2-7; CDR3 protein: CASSLRTGIAYEQYF; CDR3 DNA: TGTGCCAGCAGCTTACGAACGGGGATCGCATACGAGCAGTACTTC
V gene: TRBV29-1; clone size: few; D gene: TRBD1; J gene: TRBJ2-3; CDR3 protein: CSVVPWPDRGTFTDTQYF; CDR3 DNA: TGCAGCGTTGTACCATGGCCCGACAGGGGAACCTTCACAGATACGCAGTATTTT